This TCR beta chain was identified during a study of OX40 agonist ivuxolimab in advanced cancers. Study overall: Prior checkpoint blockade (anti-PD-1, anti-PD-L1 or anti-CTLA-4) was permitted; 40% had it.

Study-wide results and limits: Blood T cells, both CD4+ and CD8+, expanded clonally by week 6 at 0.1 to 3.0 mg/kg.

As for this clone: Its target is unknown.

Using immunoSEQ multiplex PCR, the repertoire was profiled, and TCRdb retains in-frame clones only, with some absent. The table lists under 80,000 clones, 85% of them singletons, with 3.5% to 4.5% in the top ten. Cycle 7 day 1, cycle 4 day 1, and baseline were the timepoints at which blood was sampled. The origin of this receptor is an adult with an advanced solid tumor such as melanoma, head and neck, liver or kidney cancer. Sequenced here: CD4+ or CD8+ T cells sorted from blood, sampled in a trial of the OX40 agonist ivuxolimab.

CDR3 sequence reads: CASSARGSGNTIYF. Here the CDR3 DNA reads TGTGCCAGCAGCGCCAGGGGATCTGGAAACACCATATATTTT. The V gene is TRBV9, the J gene TRBJ1-3; a possible D gene is TRBD1 (6 bases). CDR1 and CDR2 from the germline V gene are SGDLS and YYNGEE. Trimming removed 3 bases from V and 1 base from J, with 8 bases in between. CDR3 length: 14 amino acids.